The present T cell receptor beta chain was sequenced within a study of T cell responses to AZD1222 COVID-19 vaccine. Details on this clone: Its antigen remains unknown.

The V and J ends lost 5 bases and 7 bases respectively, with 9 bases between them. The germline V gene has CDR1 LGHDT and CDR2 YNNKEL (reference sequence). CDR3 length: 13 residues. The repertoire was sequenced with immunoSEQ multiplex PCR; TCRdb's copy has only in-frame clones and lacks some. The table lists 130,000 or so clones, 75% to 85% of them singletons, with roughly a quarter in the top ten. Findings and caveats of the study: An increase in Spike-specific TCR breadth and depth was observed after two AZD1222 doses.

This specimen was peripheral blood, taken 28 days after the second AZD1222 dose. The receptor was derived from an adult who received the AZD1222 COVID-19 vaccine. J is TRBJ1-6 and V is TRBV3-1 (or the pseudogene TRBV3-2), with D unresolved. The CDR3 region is CASSFNWNSPLHF. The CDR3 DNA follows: TGTGCCAGCAGCTTCAACTGGAATTCACCCCTCCACTTT.